The TCR beta chain described here comes from a study of control samples from healthy donors and cancer patients. The assay was immunoSEQ multiplex PCR, and TCRdb's table has in-frame clones only and misses some. The table lists approximately 44,000 clones, roughly 65% of them singletons. Sequencing input: formalin-fixed, paraffin-embedded tissue. This clonotype originated in a male donor with melanoma.

Here the CDR3 reads CASRSSGSGYNEQFF. The CDR3 DNA follows: TGTGCCAGCAGATCCAGCGGGAGTGGGTACAATGAGCAGTTCTTC. The V and J genes are TRBV27 and TRBJ2-1; 8 bases map to TRBD2. The CDR3 contains 15 residues. Germline V gives CDR1 MNHEY, CDR2 SMNVEV (reference sequence). After removal of 6 bases from V and 4 bases from J, the junction contained 8 bases not matched to a gene.